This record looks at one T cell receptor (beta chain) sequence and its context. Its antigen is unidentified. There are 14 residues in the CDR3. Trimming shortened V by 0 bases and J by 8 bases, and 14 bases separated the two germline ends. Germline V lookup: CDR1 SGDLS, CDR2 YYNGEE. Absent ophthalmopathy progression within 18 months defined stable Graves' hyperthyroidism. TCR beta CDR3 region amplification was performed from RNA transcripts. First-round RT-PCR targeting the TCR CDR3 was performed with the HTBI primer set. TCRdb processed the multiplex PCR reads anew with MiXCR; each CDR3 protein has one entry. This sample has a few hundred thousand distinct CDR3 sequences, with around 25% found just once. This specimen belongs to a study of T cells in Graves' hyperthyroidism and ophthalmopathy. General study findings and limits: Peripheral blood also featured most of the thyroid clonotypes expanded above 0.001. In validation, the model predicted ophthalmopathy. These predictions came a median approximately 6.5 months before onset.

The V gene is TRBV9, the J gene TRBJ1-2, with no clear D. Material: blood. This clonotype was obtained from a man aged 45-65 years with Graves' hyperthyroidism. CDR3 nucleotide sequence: TGTGCCAGCAGCGTAGACCCCCAGTCTCGCGGCTACACCTTC. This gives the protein CASSVDPQSRGYTF.